The entry that follows covers one T cell receptor (beta chain) sequence. These data belong to a study of OX40 agonist ivuxolimab in advanced cancers. Background on the study: As their treatment, patients were administered ivuxolimab, an agonistic anti-OX40 (CD134) antibody.

CDR3 length equals 14 residues. CDR1 and CDR2 (germline): SEHNR, FQNEAQ (reference sequence). The J segment lost 5 bases and the V segment lost 6 bases, leaving 8 bases of the junction unmatched. Assay: immunoSEQ multiplex PCR; the TCRdb copy retains only in-frame clones and omits some. The data show about 55,000 clones, more than 65% seen once. The chain couples TRBV7-9 to TRBJ1-2, with TRBD1 matching 8 bases. The sequence was obtained from an adult with an advanced solid tumor such as melanoma, head and neck, liver or kidney cancer. This specimen was CD4+ or CD8+ T cells sorted from blood, taken in a trial of the OX40 agonist ivuxolimab. DNA of the CDR3: TGTGCCAGCAGTCTCGGCCAGGGGGCTTATGGCTACACCTTC. Its protein is CASSLGQGAYGYTF.